One and the same sample provided the 24 T cell receptor beta chains below, sequenced in a study of T-cell reconstitution after alpha-beta-depleted transplantation in children. Unique molecular identifiers featured in how the TCRbeta library was prepared. From the PCR reads, TCRdb called clonotypes with MiXCR, one entry per CDR3 protein. Of some 590,000 distinct CDR3 sequences in the sample, about 10% were seen once. The material sequenced was PBMCs from the stem cell graft donor, taken from the stem cell graft. These receptors were obtained from a human donor who donated a stem cell graft to a child with acute myeloid leukemia.

The chain couples TRBV6-4 to TRBJ2-5; 8 bases match TRBD1. The ends lost 4 bases at V and 4 bases at J; junction bases unmatched: 8. This CDR3 is built from 15 residues. The germline gives CDR1 MRHNA, CDR2 SNTAGT. CDR3 nucleotides: TGTGCCAGCAGTGGGACAGGGTCGGTGGGAGAGACCCAGTACTTC. Residues: CASSGTGSVGETQYF.

This clonotype was counted a few times. The V gene is TRBV5-1, the J gene TRBJ2-2; D may be TRBD1 or TRBD2 (5 bases each). The CDR3 totals 14 residues. Deletions cut 3 bases from V and 4 bases from J, with 10 bases between. The germline CDR1 and CDR2 sequences are SGHRS and YFSETQ. The CDR3 loop is CASSWDGGTGELFF. CDR3 in DNA: TGCGCCAGCAGCTGGGACGGTGGCACCGGGGAGCTGTTTTTT. The entire variable domain, with the rest obtained from reference TRBV5-1 and TRBJ2-2, is as follows: KAGVTQTPRYLIKTRGQQVTLSCSPISGHRSVSWYQQTPGQGLQFLFEYFSETQRNKGNFPGRFSGRQFSNSRSEMNVSTLELGDSALYLCASSWDGGTGELFFGEGSRLTVL.

This clonotype appeared a few times. J is TRBJ2-2 and V is TRBV6-1; 14 bases agree with TRBD2. CDR3 length: 18 residues. Germline lookup yields CDR1 MNHNS and CDR2 SASEGT. Trimming removed 7 bases from V and 6 bases from J; junction bases left unmatched: 13. The CDR3 DNA reads TGTGCCAGCACCAAACGACTAGCGGGAGGGCCAAAGGCCGGGGAGCTGTTTTTT. Translation: CASTKRLAGGPKAGELFF.

This clonotype turned up a few times. The V gene is TRBV5-1, the J gene TRBJ2-2, with D unresolved. V gave up 7 bases and J gave up 4 bases, with 17 bases separating them. This CDR3 comprises 15 residues. Per germline, CDR1 SGHRS and CDR2 YFSETQ. The CDR3 loop reads CASRPPRTGTGELFF. In DNA, the CDR3 is TGCGCCAGCCGACCACCTCGGACGGGCACCGGGGAGCTGTTTTTT.

This clonotype was counted only a few times. This sequence joins TRBV4-3 and TRBJ1-2; D is unresolved. Germline values: CDR1 LGHNA, CDR2 YSLEER. The CDR3 covers 15 residues. V shed 0 bases and J shed 3 bases, with 11 bases lying between them. CDR3 loop: CASSQDRAGDYGYTF. In nucleotides, the CDR3 is TGCGCCAGCAGCCAAGATCGGGCGGGAGACTATGGCTACACCTTC.

Points on this clonotype: This could be a read error, since a much larger clone is one nucleotide away. This chain links TRBV20-1 with TRBJ2-1, with D uncertain. Deletions cut 5 bases from V and 12 bases from J, with 20 bases between. The CDR3 runs 13 residues. Germline assignment: CDR1 DFQATT and CDR2 SNEGSKA (reference sequence). The CDR3 DNA reads as TGCAGTGCTCCGACCCCTTGGCACGATGGGCAGTTCTTC. This gives the protein CSAPTPWHDGQFF.

This clonotype was counted at least ten times. The rearrangement uses TRBV28 and TRBJ1-4; no firm D call. Trimming took 2 bases from V and 0 from J, leaving 7 bases between them. The length of the CDR3 is 15 residues. CDR1 is MDHEN, CDR2 SYDVKM, per germline. The CDR3 here is CASSLDGTTNEKLFF. DNA of the CDR3: TGTGCCAGCAGTTTAGACGGTACAACTAATGAAAAACTGTTTTTT.

This clonotype came up a few times. The V gene is TRBV20-1, the J gene TRBJ2-1, with TRBD1 as a possible D gene (7 bases). V lost 6 bases to trimming and J lost 8 bases, with 17 bases between them. Per germline, CDR1 DFQATT and CDR2 SNEGSKA (reference sequence). CDR3 length: 13 amino acids. The CDR3 region is CSAQGDSSHEQFF. CDR3 nucleotides: TGCAGTGCCCAGGGGGACTCCTCCCATGAGCAGTTCTTC.

As concerns this clonotype: A read error may be the cause here, since a much bigger clone is one base away. This CDR3 fails to terminate in the conserved phenylalanine or tryptophan, so it likely reflects a read error. V and J are TRBV7-9 and TRBJ2-1; the match to TRBD1 covers 10 bases. CDR3 length: 15 residues. J was trimmed by 6 bases and V by 4 bases; bases with no gene match: 6. CDR1 and CDR2 (germline): SEHNR, FQNEAQ (reference sequence). The CDR3 reads CASSSRDRGSNEQFL. CDR3 nucleotide sequence: TGTGCCAGCAGCTCCCGGGACAGGGGTAGCAATGAGCAGTTCTTA.

There are a few counts of this clonotype. The V and J genes are TRBV6-2 or TRBV6-3 and TRBJ1-2, with no clear D. The CDR3 has 12 residues. Germline loops: CDR1 MNHEY, CDR2 SVGEGT. Trimming took 2 bases from V and 8 from J, leaving 9 bases between them. The CDR3 DNA reads TGTGCCAGCAGTTACGTGAGGTCGGGCTACACCTTC. Its translation is CASSYVRSGYTF.

V gene TRBV7-3 combines with J gene TRBJ1-1, with 7 bases that match TRBD1. V was pared by 5 bases and J by 3 bases, with 6 bases of the junction left unmatched. Germline CDR1 SGHTA, CDR2 FQGTGA. This CDR3 is built from 14 residues. CDR3 protein: CASSPGGKDTEAFF. Here the CDR3 DNA reads TGTGCCAGCAGCCCAGGGGGTAAGGACACTGAAGCTTTCTTT.

The V and J genes are TRBV7-2 and TRBJ1-1; TRBD1 might be the D (6 bases). The CDR3 runs to 16 residues. Germline V gives CDR1 SGHTA, CDR2 FQGNSA. V was pared by 5 bases and J by 2 bases, with 18 bases between. This CDR3 is CASSRNELQGNTEAFF. CDR3 DNA sequence: TGTGCCAGCAGCAGGAATGAACTACAGGGTAACACTGAAGCTTTCTTT.

The table lists this clonotype with many counts. V gene TRBV12-3 or TRBV12-4 combines with J gene TRBJ2-1, with no clear D. Trimming removed 1 base from V and 4 bases from J, with 11 bases in between. The CDR3 extends over 15 amino acids. CDR3 sequence reads: CASSLGQLSYNEQFF. The CDR3, as DNA: TGTGCCAGCAGTTTAGGGCAACTATCTTACAATGAGCAGTTCTTC.

This clonotype was seen ten or more times. This chain joins TRBV3-1 and TRBJ2-1, with D possibly TRBD2 on 5 matching bases. Germline CDR1 is LGHDT and CDR2 is YNNKEL (reference sequence). This CDR3 has 13 amino acids. Trimming removed 8 bases at V and 2 bases at J, with 10 bases between. The CDR3 DNA follows: TGTGCCAGCCGAGAGGGTCCCTACAATGAGCAGTTCTTC. Protein sequence: CASREGPYNEQFF.

Regarding this clonotype: Likely a read error: the CDR3 ends without its conserved phenylalanine or tryptophan. The rearrangement links TRBV27 to TRBJ2-1; possible D gene TRBD2, 6 bases. CDR1 is MNHEY, CDR2 SMNVEV, per germline (reference sequence). This CDR3 spans 16 amino acids. V gave up 5 bases and J gave up 1 base, with 15 bases separating them. DNA of the CDR3: TGTGCCAGCAGTCCCCGGGCTAGCGTGTCCTACAATGAGCAGTTCTCC. Translation: CASSPRASVSYNEQFS.

This clonotype showed up just a few times. This chain links TRBV30 with TRBJ1-5; a possible D gene is TRBD1 (5 bases). The CDR3 covers 13 residues. V was pared by 4 bases and J by 5 bases, with 12 bases between. Germline assignment: CDR1 GTSNPN and CDR2 SVGIG (reference sequence). This CDR3 is CAWNEGLDQPQHF. The CDR3 nucleotides read TGTGCCTGGAATGAGGGGCTAGATCAGCCCCAGCATTTT. Based on the CDR3 plus reference TRBV30 and TRBJ1-5, the full variable domain is SQTIHQWPATLVQPVGSPLSLECTVEGTSNPNLYWYRQAAGRGLQLLFYSVGIGQISSEVPQNLSASRPQDRQFILSSKKLLLSDSGFYLCAWNEGLDQPQHFGDGTRLSIL.

The chain has TRBV30 and TRBJ1-5; a possible D gene is TRBD1 (5 bases). The CDR3 spans 15 residues. The V and J ends lost 2 bases and 3 bases respectively, with 14 bases between them. Germline-derived CDR1 and CDR2 are GTSNPN and SVGIG (reference sequence). CDR3 sequence: CAWSPMTVVNQPQHF. For the CDR3, the DNA is TGTGCCTGGAGTCCCATGACAGTCGTCAATCAGCCCCAGCATTTT.

CDR3 nucleotide sequence: TGTGCCAGCAGCCAGAAGAGGGACAGTCATCAGCCCCAGCATTTT. Translation gives CASSQKRDSHQPQHF. The chain combines TRBV3-1 with TRBJ1-5; 7 nucleotides agree with TRBD1. The V gene end was trimmed by 3 bases and the J gene end by 5 bases; junction bases not matched to a gene: 7. The germline V gene has CDR1 LGHDT and CDR2 YNNKEL (reference sequence). This CDR3 region has 15 residues.

This clonotype has ten or more counts. The gene calls are TRBV10-2 and TRBJ2-1, with D perhaps matching TRBD2 (7 bases). Germline V gives CDR1 WSHSY, CDR2 SAAADI. V shed 7 bases and J shed 7 bases, with 20 bases lying between them. This CDR3 is 15 amino acids long. As DNA, the CDR3 is TGCGCCAGCACCTGGGGGGCGGGAGTGGTGAATGAGCAGTTCTTC. Protein product: CASTWGAGVVNEQFF.

This clonotype has at least ten counts. The chain combines TRBV29-1 with TRBJ2-7; TRBD2 matches 11 bases. V shed 6 bases, J shed 3 bases, and the junction held 4 bases outside the gene matches. Per germline, CDR1 SQVTM and CDR2 ANQGSEA. The CDR3 extends over 13 amino acids. The CDR3, as DNA: TGCAGCGTCCCTGGGACTAGCGGCTACGAGCAGTACTTC. Translating gives CSVPGTSGYEQYF.

The chain uses TRBV18 and TRBJ2-7; D gene unclear. The CDR3 is made up of 14 amino acids. V was clipped by 6 bases and J by 3 bases, with 15 bases between them. Germline CDR1 reads KGHSH; CDR2 reads LQKENI. CDR3 sequence reads: CASSTRSPIYEQYF. DNA for the CDR3: TGTGCCAGCTCGACTCGGAGCCCGATCTACGAGCAGTACTTC.

This clonotype was counted many times. The chain recombines TRBV5-6 with TRBJ2-1; D is unresolved. Germline values: CDR1 SGHDT, CDR2 YYEEEE. The CDR3 has 14 amino acids. The germline V and J ends were trimmed by 2 bases and 7 bases, with 13 bases remaining between them. CDR3 sequence: CASSLISAPNEQFF. In DNA, the CDR3 is TGTGCCAGCAGCTTAATCTCTGCCCCAAATGAGCAGTTCTTC. Combining the CDR3 with reference TRBV5-6 and TRBJ2-1 gives the whole variable domain DAGVTQSPTHLIKTRGQQVTLRCSPKSGHDTVSWYQQALGQGPQFIFQYYEEEERQRGNFPDRFSGHQFPNYSSELNVNALLLGDSALYLCASSLISAPNEQFFGPGTRLTVL.

This clonotype was detected a few times. The chain recombines TRBV18 with TRBJ2-1; possible D gene TRBD2, 5 bases. Germline V gene sequence: CDR1 KGHSH, CDR2 LQKENI. Trimming removed 6 bases from V and 6 bases from J, with 12 bases in between. The CDR3 length is 13 residues. CDR3 protein: CASSEDPSNEQFF. The CDR3, as DNA: TGTGCCAGCTCGGAGGACCCATCCAATGAGCAGTTCTTC.

The chain combines TRBV11-3 with TRBJ2-1; D is undetermined. The V gene lost 0 bases and the J gene lost 8 bases, with 14 bases spanning the gap. The germline V gene has CDR1 SGHNT and CDR2 YENEEA. The CDR3 sequence is 15 residues long. This chain's CDR3 is CASSLDRRSIDEQFF. The CDR3 DNA reads as TGTGCCAGCAGCTTAGATCGTAGGTCTATCGATGAGCAGTTCTTC. Complete variable domain (other parts from reference TRBV11-3 and TRBJ2-1): EAGVVQSPRYKIIEKKQPVAFWCNPISGHNTLYWYLQNLGQGPELLIRYENEEAVDDSQLPKDRFSAERLKGVDSTLKIQPAELGDSAVYLCASSLDRRSIDEQFFGPGTRLTVL.